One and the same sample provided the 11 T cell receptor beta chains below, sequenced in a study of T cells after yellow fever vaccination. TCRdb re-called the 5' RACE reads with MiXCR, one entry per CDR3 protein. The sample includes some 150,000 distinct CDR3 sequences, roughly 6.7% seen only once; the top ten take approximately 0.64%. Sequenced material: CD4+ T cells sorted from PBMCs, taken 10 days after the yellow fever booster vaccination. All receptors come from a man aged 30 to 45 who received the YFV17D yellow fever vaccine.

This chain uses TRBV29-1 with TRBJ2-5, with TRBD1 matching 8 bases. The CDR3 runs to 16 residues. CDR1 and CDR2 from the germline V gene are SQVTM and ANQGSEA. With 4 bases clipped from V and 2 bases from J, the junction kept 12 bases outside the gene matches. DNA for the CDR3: TGCAGCGTTGGGGCCTTTGGGACAGGCCTACAAGAGACCCAGTACTTC. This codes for CSVGAFGTGLQETQYF.

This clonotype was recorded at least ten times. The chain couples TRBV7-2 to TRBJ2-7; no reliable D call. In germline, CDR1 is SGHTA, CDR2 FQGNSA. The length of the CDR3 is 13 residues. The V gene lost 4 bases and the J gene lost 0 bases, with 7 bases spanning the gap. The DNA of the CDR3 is TGTGCCAGCAGCTCCCAGTCCTCCTACGAGCAGTACTTC. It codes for CASSSQSSYEQYF.

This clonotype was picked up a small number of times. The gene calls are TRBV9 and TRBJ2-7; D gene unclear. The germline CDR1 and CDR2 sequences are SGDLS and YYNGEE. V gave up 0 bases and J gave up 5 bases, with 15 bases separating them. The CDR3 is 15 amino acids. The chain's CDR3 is CASSVGNSITHEQYF. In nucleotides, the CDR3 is TGTGCCAGCAGCGTAGGAAATAGCATAACCCACGAGCAGTACTTC.

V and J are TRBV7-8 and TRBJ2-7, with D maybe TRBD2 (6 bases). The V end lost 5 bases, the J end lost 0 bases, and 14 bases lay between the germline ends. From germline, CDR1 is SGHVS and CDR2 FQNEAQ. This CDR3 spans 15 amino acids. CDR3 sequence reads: CASSLRRVSSYEQYF. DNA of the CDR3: TGTGCCAGCAGCCTTAGGAGGGTCAGCTCCTACGAGCAGTACTTC.

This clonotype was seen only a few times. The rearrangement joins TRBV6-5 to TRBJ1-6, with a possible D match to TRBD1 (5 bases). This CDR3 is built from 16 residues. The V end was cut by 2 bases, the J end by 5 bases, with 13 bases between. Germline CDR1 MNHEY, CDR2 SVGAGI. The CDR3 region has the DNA TGTGCCAGCAGTTACGTGGCAGGGCGAAATAATTCACCCCTCCACTTT. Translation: CASSYVAGRNNSPLHF.

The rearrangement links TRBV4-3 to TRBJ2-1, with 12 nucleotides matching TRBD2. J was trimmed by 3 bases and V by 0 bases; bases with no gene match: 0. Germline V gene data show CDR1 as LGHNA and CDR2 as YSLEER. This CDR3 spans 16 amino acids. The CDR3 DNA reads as TGCGCCAGCAGCCAAGAACTAGCGGGGGGCTACAATGAGCAGTTCTTC. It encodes CASSQELAGGYNEQFF.

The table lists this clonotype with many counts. The CDR3 sequence is CASSSQGGQETQYF. As DNA, the CDR3 is TGTGCCAGCAGCTCGCAGGGGGGGCAAGAGACCCAGTACTTC. The chain recombines TRBV7-9 with TRBJ2-5; either TRBD1 or TRBD2 may supply D (7 bases each). CDR3 size: 14 residues. CDR1 SEHNR and CDR2 FQNEAQ come from the germline V gene (reference sequence). Trimming stripped 4 bases from V and 2 bases from J, with 11 bases between.

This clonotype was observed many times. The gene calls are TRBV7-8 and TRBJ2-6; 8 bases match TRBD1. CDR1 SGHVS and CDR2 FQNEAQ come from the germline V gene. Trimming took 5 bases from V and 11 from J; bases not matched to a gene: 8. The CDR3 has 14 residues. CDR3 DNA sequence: TGTGCCAGCAGCCTTGACAGGGGATACGACGTCCTGACTTTC. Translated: CASSLDRGYDVLTF.

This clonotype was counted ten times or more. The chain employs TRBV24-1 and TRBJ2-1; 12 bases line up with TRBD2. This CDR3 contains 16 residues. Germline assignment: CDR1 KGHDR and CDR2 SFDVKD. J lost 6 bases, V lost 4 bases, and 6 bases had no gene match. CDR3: CATSESLAGGSNEQFF. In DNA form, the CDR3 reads TGTGCCACCAGTGAGTCACTAGCGGGAGGATCCAATGAGCAGTTCTTC.

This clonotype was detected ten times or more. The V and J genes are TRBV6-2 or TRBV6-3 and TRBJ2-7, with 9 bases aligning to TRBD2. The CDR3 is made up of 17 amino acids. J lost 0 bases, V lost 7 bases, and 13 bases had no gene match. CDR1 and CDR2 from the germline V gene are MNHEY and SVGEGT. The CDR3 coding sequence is TGTGCCAGCACCCCCGGCGGTAGCGGGAGAAGCTCCTACGAGCAGTACTTC. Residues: CASTPGGSGRSSYEQYF.

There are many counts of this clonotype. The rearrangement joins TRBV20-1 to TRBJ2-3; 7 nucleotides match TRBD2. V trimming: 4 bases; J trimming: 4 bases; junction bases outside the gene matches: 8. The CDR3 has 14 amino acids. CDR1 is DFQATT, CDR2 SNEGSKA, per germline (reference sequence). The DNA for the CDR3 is TGCAGTGCTACGGGGCGGGAGCTGTCAGATACGCAGTATTTT. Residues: CSATGRELSDTQYF.